The 32 T cell receptor beta chains in this list originate from one sample, sequenced in a study of T cells after yellow fever vaccination (dated by TCRdb to the late 2010s). Libraries were made using 5' RACE. Sequencing took place on an Illumina HiSeq 2500. TCRdb passed the public sequencing reads through fastp at Q25 and MiXCR, retaining productive beta sequences. Each CDR3 protein appears once, grouped with its most common genes and DNA. In all, the sample holds roughly 120,000 distinct CDR3 sequences, and around 7.4% of those were seen once. Around 2.6% of the sample is taken by the ten largest. The label giving this sample's treatment or condition can be read as: live attenuated yellow fever vaccine strain. Sample: CD4+ T cells sorted from PBMCs, taken approximately 11 days after the first yellow fever vaccination. These receptor sequences come from a man aged 18 to 30 who received the YFV17D yellow fever vaccine.

The chain is built from TRBV20-1 and TRBJ1-6, with 8 bases fitting TRBD1. The junction had 6 bases not matched to a gene; V was cut back by 7 bases and J by 7 bases. Germline CDR1 DFQATT, CDR2 SNEGSKA (reference sequence). The length of the CDR3 is 13 residues. The CDR3 reads CSVLRDRNSPLHF. In DNA form, the CDR3 reads TGCAGTGTTCTCCGGGACAGGAATTCACCCCTCCACTTT.

This clonotype was picked up many times. The J gene is TRBJ1-5, the V gene TRBV7-9; 11 bases align to TRBD1. Trimming cost V 5 bases and J 7 bases; bases outside gene matches: 7. The germline CDR1 and CDR2 sequences are SEHNR and FQNEAQ (reference sequence). The CDR3 is 15 amino acids. The CDR3 region is CASSPGQGADQPQHF. CDR3 bases: TGTGCCAGCAGCCCCGGACAGGGGGCGGACCAGCCCCAGCATTTT.

The sample holds a few counts of this clonotype. The chain's CDR3 is CASSITSAFF. The CDR3 nucleotides are TGTGCCAGCAGTATAACGTCGGCTTTCTTT. The rearrangement links TRBV12-3 or TRBV12-4 to TRBJ1-1; no clear D gene. V lost 5 bases and J 11 bases, leaving 9 bases between the germline ends. There are 10 residues in the CDR3.

This clonotype has a count of ten or more. The chain is built from TRBV11-1 and TRBJ1-1; TRBD1 matches at 7 bases. V lost 2 bases, J lost 5 bases, and 2 bases stayed unmatched. The CDR3 loop spans 13 amino acids. Per the germline V gene, CDR1 is SGHAT and CDR2 is FQDESV (reference sequence). Written as DNA, the CDR3 is TGTGCCAGCAGCTTAACAGGGGTGACTGAAGCTTTCTTT. Amino acids: CASSLTGVTEAFF.

This clonotype was counted only a few times. This sequence joins TRBV19 and TRBJ2-3; the match to TRBD1 covers 7 bases. V dropped 8 bases and J dropped 3; count of bases not matched to a gene: 11. The length of the CDR3 is 15 residues. CDR1 and CDR2 (germline): LNHDA, SQIVND (reference sequence). The CDR3 loop reads CASHTNRGGTDTQYF. The CDR3 DNA sequence: TGTGCCAGTCACACCAACAGGGGCGGAACAGATACGCAGTATTTT.

Many counts were recorded for this clonotype. This rearrangement joins TRBV7-6 to TRBJ2-2, with D tentatively TRBD1 (5 bases). CDR3 length equals 15 residues. The V and J ends lost 5 bases and 2 bases respectively, with 12 bases between them. Germline V gene data show CDR1 as SGHVS and CDR2 as FNYEAQ. CDR3 sequence: CASSAQDTNTGELFF. CDR3 nucleotides: TGTGCCAGCAGCGCCCAGGACACCAACACCGGGGAGCTGTTTTTT.

This clonotype was seen many times. CDR3 residues: CRPGAGDTDTQYF. The DNA for the CDR3 is TGCAGGCCAGGAGCGGGGGACACAGATACGCAGTATTTT. The chain recombines TRBV20-1 with TRBJ2-3, with 8 positions matching TRBD2. The CDR3 consists of 13 residues. Germline V gene lookup returns CDR1 DFQATT and CDR2 SNEGSKA (reference sequence).

Ten or more counts support this clonotype. This chain's CDR3 is CASSLTVRSYEQYF. The CDR3 DNA reads as TGCGCCAGCAGCTTGACGGTCCGCTCCTACGAGCAGTACTTC. This chain links TRBV5-1 with TRBJ2-7, with D uncertain. Per the germline V gene, CDR1 is SGHRS and CDR2 is YFSETQ. Trimming left V 1 base short and J 0 bases short, with 8 bases between. The CDR3 covers 14 residues.

The chain couples TRBV27 to TRBJ2-7; 7 positions agree with TRBD1. V shed 5 bases and J 2 bases; nucleotides not matched to a gene: 15. The CDR3 loop spans 17 amino acids. Germline loops: CDR1 MNHEY, CDR2 SMNVEV (reference sequence). The CDR3 bases are TGTGCCAGCAGTCCGTTCCTTGACAGGGTCGGGACCTACGAGCAGTACTTC. Amino acid sequence: CASSPFLDRVGTYEQYF.

This clonotype came up a few times. This chain uses TRBV5-5 with TRBJ2-7; 7 bases are a match to TRBD1. Germline CDR1 and CDR2: SGHKS and YYEKEE (reference sequence). The trim removed 4 bases at V and 5 bases at J, leaving 6 bases unmatched. CDR3 length equals 13 residues. The CDR3 coding sequence is TGTGCCAGCAGCACCCCAGGGGGAAACGAGCAGTACGTC. This encodes CASSTPGGNEQYV.

This clonotype was seen at least ten times. The genes are TRBV12-3 or TRBV12-4 and TRBJ2-1; 9 bases are a match to TRBD1. The CDR3 contains 16 residues. Trimming cost V 6 bases and J 6 bases; bases outside gene matches: 12. The CDR3 DNA follows: TGTGCCAGCAGCTCGACAGGGGGTTGGGTACGCAATGAGCAGTTCTTC. This sequence encodes CASSSTGGWVRNEQFF.

This clonotype was recorded many times. The rearrangement links TRBV5-6 to TRBJ1-4; tentative D call: TRBD1 (5 bases). The V end lost 2 bases, the J end lost 8 bases, and 16 bases lay between the germline ends. CDR1 and CDR2 from the germline V gene are SGHDT and YYEEEE. This CDR3 contains 15 residues. For the CDR3, the DNA is TGTGCCAGCAGCTTAAAAGGGGCAGGGAACGAAAAACTGTTTTTT. Residues: CASSLKGAGNEKLFF. The full variable domain, rest sourced from reference TRBV5-6 and TRBJ1-4, is DAGVTQSPTHLIKTRGQQVTLRCSPKSGHDTVSWYQQALGQGPQFIFQYYEEEERQRGNFPDRFSGHQFPNYSSELNVNALLLGDSALYLCASSLKGAGNEKLFFGSGTQLSVL.

The CDR3 protein is CASSLGDSNNEKLFF. The CDR3 nucleotides are TGCGCCAGCAGCTTGGGAGACAGTAATAATGAAAAACTGTTTTTT. V is TRBV5-1 and J is TRBJ1-4, with D possibly TRBD1 on 5 matching bases. CDR1 is SGHRS, CDR2 YFSETQ, per germline. The CDR3 length is 15 residues. Trimming removed 0 bases from V and 4 bases from J, with 10 bases in between.

Ten or more counts support this clonotype. V and J are TRBV29-1 and TRBJ2-3, with D possibly being TRBD2 (7 bases). Per the germline V gene, CDR1 is SQVTM and CDR2 is ANQGSEA. This CDR3 has 15 residues. V lost 3 bases, J lost 3 bases, and 16 bases lay in between. CDR3 DNA: TGCAGCGTTGACAGGCCGGGGGGCCTGACAGATACGCAGTATTTT. Its translation: CSVDRPGGLTDTQYF.

The table lists this clonotype with many counts. V usage is TRBV3-1 and J usage is TRBJ1-1; a weak D match, TRBD1 (5 bases). CDR3 size: 15 residues. The germline gives CDR1 LGHDT, CDR2 YNNKEL (reference sequence). Trimming took 3 bases from V and 0 from J, leaving 11 bases between them. The CDR3 sequence: CASSQSRGVNTEAFF. CDR3 nucleotides: TGTGCCAGCAGCCAGTCCCGGGGCGTGAACACTGAAGCTTTCTTT.

Worth noting for this clonotype: A much bigger clone sits one base away, suggesting this may be a read error. This chain connects TRBV7-9 to TRBJ1-1; no clear D gene. The CDR3 consists of 12 residues. Germline values: CDR1 SEHNR, CDR2 FQNEAQ (reference sequence). V was trimmed by 3 bases and J by 3 bases, leaving 5 bases between them. The CDR3 region is CASSFADTEAFF. Written as DNA, the CDR3 is TGTGCCAGCAGCTTTGCGGACACTGAAGCTTTCTTT.

In its sample, this clonotype was seen many times. The chain recombines TRBV9 with TRBJ2-3; no firm D call. Germline lookup yields CDR1 SGDLS and CDR2 YYNGEE. There are 13 residues in the CDR3. Trimming pared 2 bases from V and 2 bases from J, leaving 6 bases between. CDR3 sequence reads: CASSVEYTDTQYF. As DNA, the CDR3 is TGTGCCAGCAGCGTGGAGTACACAGATACGCAGTATTTT.

In regard to this clonotype: This could be a read error, since a much larger clone is one nucleotide away. The V call is TRBV9, the J call TRBJ1-6, with a weak D call TRBD1 (5 bases). Trimming removed 4 bases at V and 10 bases at J, with 12 bases between. CDR1 and CDR2 from the germline V gene are SGDLS and YYNGEE. This CDR3 spans 13 amino acids. CDR3 in DNA: TGTGCCAGCAGCTTAGATGGGGACTCACCCCTCCACTTT. This codes for CASSLDGDSPLHF.

At least ten counts were recorded for this clonotype. V usage is TRBV3-1 and J usage is TRBJ2-4, with 12 bases aligning to TRBD1. The CDR3 length is 15 residues. V gave up 2 bases and J gave up 6 bases; unmatched junction bases: 2. Germline values: CDR1 LGHDT, CDR2 YNNKEL (reference sequence). CDR3 DNA sequence: TGTGCCAGCAGCCAACCGGGACAGGGGGCAAACATTCAGTACTTC. Its translation: CASSQPGQGANIQYF.

In this sample, this clonotype turned up once. The V and J genes are TRBV27 and TRBJ2-3; 8 bases agree with TRBD2. The CDR3 is 15 amino acids. Per the germline V gene, CDR1 is MNHEY and CDR2 is SMNVEV (reference sequence). J was trimmed by 2 bases and V by 6 bases; bases with no gene match: 7. The CDR3 protein is CASSRRSGVTDTQYF. CDR3 DNA sequence: TGTGCCAGCAGCCGTCGTAGCGGGGTCACAGATACGCAGTATTTT.

CDR3 DNA: TGTGCCAGCTCAACCAATCGTGGCTACACCTTC. As protein: CASSTNRGYTF. The genes are TRBV7-2 and TRBJ1-2; D gene ambiguous. The V end was cut by 8 bases, the J end by 7 bases, with 11 bases between. Germline V gives CDR1 SGHTA, CDR2 FQGNSA. The CDR3 is 11 residues long.

At least ten counts were recorded for this clonotype. The chain uses TRBV6-5 and TRBJ1-1, with D possibly TRBD1 on 5 matching bases. V was clipped by 2 bases and J by 1 base, with 14 bases between them. CDR1 and CDR2 (germline): MNHEY, SVGAGI. The CDR3 runs to 16 residues. The CDR3 sequence is CASSYPSGRANTEAFF. For the CDR3, the DNA is TGTGCCAGCAGTTACCCGAGCGGCAGGGCGAACACTGAAGCTTTCTTT.

Many counts were recorded for this clonotype. This sequence joins TRBV3-1 and TRBJ2-5; no firm D call. This CDR3 has 12 amino acids. Trimming took 3 bases from V and 3 from J, leaving 5 bases between them. CDR1 is LGHDT and CDR2 is YNNKEL in the germline V gene (reference sequence). The CDR3 DNA follows: TGTGCCAGCAGCCAGAACGAAGAGACCCAGTACTTC. This sequence encodes CASSQNEETQYF.

This clonotype was found many times. The chain couples TRBV9 to TRBJ1-3; perhaps TRBD1 as D (5 bases). Per the germline V gene, CDR1 is SGDLS and CDR2 is YYNGEE. The V end lost 0 bases, the J end lost 0 bases, and 16 bases lay between the germline ends. This CDR3 spans 18 amino acids. CDR3 region: CASSVGAGIPLSGNTIYF. In DNA form, the CDR3 reads TGTGCCAGCAGCGTAGGGGCAGGGATCCCCCTCTCTGGAAACACCATATATTTT. The whole variable domain, filled in from reference TRBV9 and TRBJ1-3, reads DSGVTQTPKHLITATGQRVTLRCSPRSGDLSVYWYQQSLDQGLQFLIQYYNGEERAKGNILERFSAQQFPDLHSELNLSSLELGDSALYFCASSVGAGIPLSGNTIYFGEGSWLTVV.

This clonotype came up many times. The genes are TRBV7-2 and TRBJ2-7; no clear D gene. The V end was cut by 5 bases, the J end by 1 base, with 9 bases between. Looked up from germline, CDR1 is SGHTA and CDR2 is FQGNSA. There are 13 residues in the CDR3. CDR3 DNA: TGTGCCAGCAGCCACAGCGAGTCCTACGAGCAGTACTTC. It yields the protein CASSHSESYEQYF.

This clonotype was counted ten times or more. The chain employs TRBV5-5 and TRBJ2-1; D tentatively reads TRBD1 or TRBD2 (5 bases each). Germline CDR1 and CDR2: SGHKS and YYEKEE (reference sequence). The CDR3 sequence is 12 residues long. The ends were cut back, 4 bases at V and 16 bases at J, with 18 bases in the middle. This CDR3 reads CASSLRDAEKFF. The DNA of the CDR3 is TGTGCCAGCAGCCTCCGGGACGCGGAGAAATTCTTC. Supplemented by reference TRBV5-5 and TRBJ2-1, the full variable domain reads DAGVTQSPTHLIKTRGQQVTLRCSPISGHKSVSWYQQVLGQGPQFIFQYYEKEERGRGNFPDRFSARQFPNYSSELNVNALLLGDSALYLCASSLRDAEKFFGPGTRLTVL.

The chain uses TRBV18 and TRBJ2-1, with TRBD1 identical over 9 bases. There are 16 residues in the CDR3. V lost 4 bases to trimming and J lost 2 bases; unmatched junction nucleotides: 6. The germline V gene encodes CDR1 KGHSH and CDR2 LQKENI. CDR3 protein: CASSLGQGRTYNEQFF. CDR3 DNA: TGTGCCAGCTCACTGGGACAGGGTAGGACCTACAATGAGCAGTTCTTC.

This clonotype came up a few times. The chain combines TRBV27 with TRBJ2-5, with no clear D. The CDR3 consists of 15 residues. The V end was cut by 0 bases, the J end by 5 bases, with 13 bases between. CDR1 is MNHEY, CDR2 SMNVEV, per germline (reference sequence). CDR3 loop: CASSLSGLLRETQYF. CDR3 in DNA: TGTGCCAGCAGTTTATCGGGCCTTCTCAGGGAGACCCAGTACTTC.

This clonotype has at least ten counts. V and J are TRBV9 and TRBJ2-3, with TRBD2 as a possible D gene (5 bases). V dropped 4 bases and J dropped 7 bases, with 13 bases sitting between them. This CDR3 has 13 amino acids. Germline values: CDR1 SGDLS, CDR2 YYNGEE. The CDR3, as DNA: TGTGCCAGCAGCCCTTCCCCCGGGAATACGCAGTATTTT. Protein: CASSPSPGNTQYF.

The V and J genes are TRBV9 and TRBJ2-3, with TRBD2 matching 9 bases. CDR3 length equals 17 residues. Germline values: CDR1 SGDLS, CDR2 YYNGEE. The V segment lost 1 base and the J segment 0 bases; nucleotides outside the gene matches: 6. The CDR3 region is CASSVFSGGGSTDTQYF. The CDR3 DNA reads TGTGCCAGCAGCGTATTTAGCGGGGGAGGAAGCACAGATACGCAGTATTTT.

The V gene is TRBV20-1, the J gene TRBJ1-1; D remains ambiguous. Germline V gene data show CDR1 as DFQATT and CDR2 as SNEGSKA (reference sequence). Trimming took off 6 bases at V and 1 base at J, with 9 bases between the two ends. There are 12 residues in the CDR3. The CDR3 sequence is CSATNTNTEAFF. Written as DNA, the CDR3 is TGCAGTGCAACTAACACGAACACTGAAGCTTTCTTT.

This clonotype was seen ten or more times. CDR3 DNA: TGTGCCACCAGTGATCCTAGAGCAACAGGGGGAACTAATGAAAAACTGTTTTTT. Residues: CATSDPRATGGTNEKLFF. The chain has TRBV24-1 and TRBJ1-4; 8 bases are a match to TRBD1. In germline, CDR1 is KGHDR, CDR2 SFDVKD. V gave up 3 bases and J gave up 1 base; unmatched junction bases: 9. The CDR3 loop spans 18 amino acids.